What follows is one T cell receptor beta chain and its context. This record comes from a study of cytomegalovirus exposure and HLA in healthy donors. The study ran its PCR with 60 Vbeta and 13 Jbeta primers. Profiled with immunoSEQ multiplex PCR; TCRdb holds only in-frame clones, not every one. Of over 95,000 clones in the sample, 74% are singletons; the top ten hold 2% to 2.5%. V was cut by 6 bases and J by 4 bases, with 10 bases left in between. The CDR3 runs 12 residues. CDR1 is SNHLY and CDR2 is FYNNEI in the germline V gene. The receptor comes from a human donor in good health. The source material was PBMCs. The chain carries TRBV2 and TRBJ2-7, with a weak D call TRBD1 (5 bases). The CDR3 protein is CASRKGYYEQYF. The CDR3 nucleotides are TGTGCCAGCAGGAAGGGGTATTACGAGCAGTACTTC. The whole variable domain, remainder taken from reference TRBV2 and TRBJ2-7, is EPEVTQTPSHQVTQMGQEVILRCVPISNHLYFYWYRQILGQKVEFLVSFYNNEISEKSEIFDDQFSVERPDGSNFTLKIRSTKLEDSAMYFCASRKGYYEQYFGPGTRLTVT.